This entry lists 20 T cell receptor beta chains sequenced from one sample in a study of cytomegalovirus exposure and HLA in healthy donors. The PCR contained 60 Vbeta and 13 Jbeta primers. Clones were sequenced by immunoSEQ multiplex PCR, and TCRdb holds only the in-frame ones, with some missing. This sample has 140,000 to 150,000 clones, with around 65% found just once. The sample comprised PBMCs. The receptors derive from a woman aged 55-69 years in good health and CMV-seronegative.

This chain joins TRBV6-1 and TRBJ1-2; tentative D call: TRBD1 (5 bases). CDR3 size: 15 residues. V was trimmed by 0 bases and J by 8 bases, leaving 16 bases between them. The V gene's germline CDR1 is MNHNS and CDR2 SASEGT. The CDR3 coding sequence is TGTGCCAGCAGTGAAGCGGGGACTAGGGAGGGAGGCTACACCTTC. Its protein is CASSEAGTREGGYTF.

This sequence joins TRBV18 and TRBJ1-3; D gene unclear. Trimming cost V 4 bases and J 2 bases, with 12 bases left between them. Germline values: CDR1 KGHSH, CDR2 LQKENI. The CDR3 loop spans 15 amino acids. The CDR3 is CASSLNTDPGNTIYF. CDR3 DNA: TGTGCCAGCTCACTGAACACAGACCCTGGAAACACCATATATTTT.

This clone was counted a few times. The same CDR3 can be traced to other DNA sequences in this sample. This rearrangement joins TRBV19 to TRBJ1-1; 7 nucleotides line up with TRBD1. The ends lost 3 bases at V and 2 bases at J; junction bases unmatched: 9. This CDR3 spans 16 amino acids. CDR1 is LNHDA, CDR2 SQIVND, per germline (reference sequence). The CDR3 DNA is TGTGCCAGTAGTATCATCCGACAGGGTCGCAACACTGAAGCTTTCTTT. Its protein is CASSIIRQGRNTEAFF.

For the CDR3, the DNA is TGTGCCAGCAGCCCCAACGGCGCGGGAAGGTTGGATACGCAGTATTTT. Its protein is CASSPNGAGRLDTQYF. V is TRBV11-2 and J is TRBJ2-3, with D perhaps matching TRBD2 (6 bases). CDR1 and CDR2 (germline): SGHAT, FQNNGV. The CDR3 has 16 amino acids. The V and J ends lost 5 bases and 6 bases respectively, with 21 bases between them.

The chain has TRBV19 and TRBJ2-3, with 10 nucleotides matching TRBD2. CDR3 length: 15 amino acids. V was pared by 6 bases and J by 10 bases, with 13 bases of the junction left unmatched. Germline CDR1 reads LNHDA; CDR2 reads SQIVND (reference sequence). CDR3 protein: CASSPTAGGPVAQYF. The CDR3 DNA reads as TGTGCCAGTAGCCCCACAGCGGGAGGGCCCGTTGCGCAGTATTTT.

CDR3 bases: TGTGCCAGCAGCGCCTCAGGGGAAAATTCACCCCTCCACTTT. Its protein product is CASSASGENSPLHF. The genes are TRBV9 and TRBJ1-6, with D perhaps TRBD1 (6 bases). The germline V and J ends were trimmed by 3 bases and 7 bases, with 11 bases remaining between them. The CDR3 runs 14 residues. Germline CDR1 is SGDLS and CDR2 is YYNGEE.

As DNA, the CDR3 is TGTGCCAGCAGTTACCCCGGGAGCGGGCAAGAGACCCAGTACTTC. It encodes CASSYPGSGQETQYF. This chain links TRBV28 with TRBJ2-5, with D maybe TRBD2 (6 bases). The CDR3 is made up of 15 amino acids. Germline V gene data show CDR1 as MDHEN and CDR2 as SYDVKM. The V end was cut by 4 bases, the J end by 2 bases, with 14 bases between.

The V call is TRBV11-1, the J call TRBJ2-2, with D possibly being TRBD1 (5 bases). The CDR3 spans 15 residues. Trimming removed 5 bases at V and 4 bases at J, with 14 bases between. Germline V gene data show CDR1 as SGHAT and CDR2 as FQDESV (reference sequence). The DNA of the CDR3 is TGTGCCAGCAGCACAGCAGGGTTGGGCACCGGGGAGCTGTTTTTT. Its protein product is CASSTAGLGTGELFF.

The chain combines TRBV28 with TRBJ1-2, with TRBD1 identical over 7 bases. V lost 4 bases and J lost 4; bases outside the gene matches: 6. The CDR3 totals 14 residues. The germline V gene encodes CDR1 MDHEN and CDR2 SYDVKM. CDR3 nucleotide sequence: TGTGCCAGCAGTTCCCGACAGGGACTCTATGGCTACACCTTC. It yields the protein CASSSRQGLYGYTF.

The chain has TRBV6-1 and TRBJ2-2; TRBD2 aligns across 7 bases. The germline CDR1 and CDR2 sequences are MNHNS and SASEGT. V was pared by 10 bases and J by 5 bases, with 13 bases of the junction left unmatched. The CDR3 sequence is 15 residues long. CDR3: CATKIRGVGTGELFF. CDR3 sequence (DNA): TGTGCCACGAAAATCCGGGGGGTTGGTACCGGGGAGCTGTTTTTT.

The V and J genes are TRBV10-2 and TRBJ2-3, with D perhaps TRBD1 (6 bases). Germline V gene sequence: CDR1 WSHSY, CDR2 SAAADI. The CDR3 is made up of 13 amino acids. Trimming shortened V by 7 bases and J by 3 bases, and 11 bases separated the two germline ends. The CDR3: CASNEQGTDTQYF. CDR3 in DNA: TGCGCCAGCAATGAACAGGGTACAGATACGCAGTATTTT.

The rearrangement joins TRBV19 to TRBJ1-4; tentative D call: TRBD1 (6 bases). Trimming took 3 bases from V and 5 from J, leaving 13 bases between them. The V gene's germline CDR1 is LNHDA and CDR2 SQIVND (reference sequence). The CDR3 consists of 15 residues. CDR3 in amino acids: CASSMQRTENEKLFF. CDR3 nucleotides: TGTGCCAGTAGTATGCAAAGGACAGAAAATGAAAAACTGTTTTTT.

This clone was counted at least ten times. V gene TRBV6-1 combines with J gene TRBJ2-3; 8 nucleotides line up with TRBD2. J lost 2 bases, V lost 2 bases, and 3 bases had no gene match. Germline-derived CDR1 and CDR2 are MNHNS and SASEGT. The CDR3 extends over 15 amino acids. The CDR3 DNA reads TGTGCCAGCAGTGAAAAGCGGGGGCCCACAGATACGCAGTATTTT. Residues: CASSEKRGPTDTQYF.

The rearrangement joins TRBV9 to TRBJ1-4; no firm D call. The ends were cut back, 0 bases at V and 8 bases at J, with 11 bases in the middle. The length of the CDR3 is 14 residues. Germline V gene sequence: CDR1 SGDLS, CDR2 YYNGEE. CDR3 bases: TGTGCCAGCAGCGTAGGATCCCAGAGGGAAAAACTGTTTTTT. It translates to CASSVGSQREKLFF. The full variable domain, rest sourced from reference TRBV9 and TRBJ1-4, is DSGVTQTPKHLITATGQRVTLRCSPRSGDLSVYWYQQSLDQGLQFLIQYYNGEERAKGNILERFSAQQFPDLHSELNLSSLELGDSALYFCASSVGSQREKLFFGSGTQLSVL.

This clone was recorded once. The V and J genes are TRBV9 and TRBJ2-7; 9 bases map to TRBD1. From germline, CDR1 is SGDLS and CDR2 YYNGEE. With V trimmed by 0 bases and J by 2 bases, 3 bases remained unmatched. The CDR3 totals 15 residues. The CDR3 DNA reads TGTGCCAGCAGCGTAGGGACAGGGGCCCCCTACGAGCAGTACTTC. It is translated as CASSVGTGAPYEQYF.

This chain connects TRBV5-4 to TRBJ2-3; TRBD1 matches at 7 bases. J was trimmed by 1 base and V by 0 bases; bases with no gene match: 5. Germline loops: CDR1 SGHNT, CDR2 YYREEE (reference sequence). The length of the CDR3 is 16 residues. The CDR3 DNA is TGTGCCAGCAGCTTGGGGGCAGGGGGTGGCACAGATACGCAGTATTTT. This sequence encodes CASSLGAGGGTDTQYF.

This sequence joins TRBV12-5 and TRBJ2-2; D possibly corresponds to TRBD2 (5 bases). The CDR3 covers 16 residues. Germline V lookup: CDR1 LGHNT, CDR2 FRNRAP. Between the trimmed V and J ends, which lost 5 bases and 7 bases, there was a span of 20 bases. The CDR3 region is CASGLTPGVGYGELFF. The CDR3 nucleotides are TGTGCTAGTGGTCTGACCCCCGGGGTCGGGTACGGGGAGCTGTTTTTT.

This chain uses TRBV6-1 with TRBJ1-2; maybe TRBD1 (6 bases). The CDR3 is 15 residues long. Germline loops: CDR1 MNHNS, CDR2 SASEGT. V dropped 2 bases and J dropped 8 bases, with 18 bases sitting between them. The CDR3 DNA follows: TGTGCCAGCAGTGAAACGGTGACAGGCCGAGAGGGCTACACCTTC. Its translation: CASSETVTGREGYTF.

This clone was seen a few times. The chain is built from TRBV5-1 and TRBJ2-2, with 10 positions matching TRBD1. The CDR3 runs 18 residues. Trimming took 2 bases from V and 1 from J; bases not matched to a gene: 8. Germline assignment: CDR1 SGHRS and CDR2 YFSETQ. The CDR3 protein is CASSFALWTGGNTGELFF. DNA of the CDR3: TGCGCCAGCAGCTTTGCCCTATGGACAGGGGGGAACACCGGGGAGCTGTTTTTT. The variable domain in full, completed from reference TRBV5-1 and TRBJ2-2, reads KAGVTQTPRYLIKTRGQQVTLSCSPISGHRSVSWYQQTPGQGLQFLFEYFSETQRNKGNFPGRFSGRQFSNSRSEMNVSTLELGDSALYLCASSFALWTGGNTGELFFGEGSRLTVL.

CDR3 sequence: CASSSPGQGSGNEQFF. CDR3 coding DNA: TGTGCCAGCAGCTCCCCGGGACAGGGCTCGGGGAATGAGCAGTTCTTC. The genes are TRBV7-9 and TRBJ2-1, with 9 bases that match TRBD1. Germline-derived CDR1 and CDR2 are SEHNR and FQNEAQ (reference sequence). V dropped 4 bases and J dropped 7; count of bases not matched to a gene: 11. This CDR3 contains 16 residues.